Listed here is a single TCR beta chain. This sample was included in a study of blood T cell repertoires in COVID-19. Background on the study: The study drew acute and convalescent COVID-19 samples from the United States, Italy and Spain.

Trimming cost V 3 bases and J 4 bases, with 14 bases left between them. Germline V gene lookup returns CDR1 SGHDT and CDR2 YYEEEE. CDR3 length: 14 residues. Profiled with immunoSEQ multiplex PCR; TCRdb holds only in-frame clones, not every one. Here the sample spans some 250,000 clones, about 89% being singletons. Sequencing input: PBMCs or T cells enriched from blood (not recorded which). This sequence originates from a human donor in a cohort exposed to, infected with or recovered from COVID-19 (not recorded which). The donor label of this sample is uncertain. V is TRBV5-6 and J is TRBJ2-7; tentatively, D is TRBD1 (5 bases). This CDR3 is CASSWANRGYEQYF. The DNA for the CDR3 is TGTGCCAGCAGCTGGGCAAATAGGGGTTACGAGCAGTACTTC.